Below are 2 T cell receptor beta chains sequenced from a single sample in a study of blood T cell repertoires in COVID-19. The data were produced by immunoSEQ multiplex PCR, yet TCRdb's version contains in-frame clones alone and is incomplete. Here the sample spans about 23,000 clones, 80% to 90% being singletons. Sample: peripheral blood. The receptors derive from a woman older than 75 with active or convalescent COVID-19.

The V and J genes are TRBV4-2 and TRBJ2-7; 7 positions agree with TRBD1. The length of the CDR3 is 16 residues. Germline CDR1 and CDR2: LGHNA and YNFKEQ. Losses at the gene ends were 2 bases for V and 0 bases for J; bases not matched to a gene: 7. The DNA of the CDR3 is TGTGCCAGCAGCCAATTCTCCGGACAGGACTCCTACGAGCAGTACTTC. Translation gives CASSQFSGQDSYEQYF.

CDR3 coding DNA: TGTGCCAGCAGGCCTCCCGGGACAGGGGTTGTCGTAGCTTTCTTT. Translated, it gives CASRPPGTGVVVAFF. The V gene is TRBV7-2, the J gene TRBJ1-1; TRBD1 matches at 10 bases. CDR3 length: 15 residues. Germline V gene lookup returns CDR1 SGHTA and CDR2 FQGNSA. With 6 bases clipped from V and 10 bases from J, the junction kept 14 bases outside the gene matches. Filled out from reference TRBV7-2 and TRBJ1-1, the complete variable domain reads GAGVSQSPSNKVTEKGKDVELRCDPISGHTALYWYRQSLGQGLEFLIYFQGNSAPDKSGLPSDRFSAERTGGSVSTLTIQRTQQEDSAVYLCASRPPGTGVVVAFFGQGTRLTVV.